This T cell receptor (beta chain) was identified in a study of T cells after yellow fever vaccination. Whole-study results and caveats: Contaminants from the bulk population, in the form of abundant clonotypes, could be found in FACS-sorted repertoires. A large majority of primary-vaccination clones showed up again after the booster (about 97% CD4, around 85% CD8).

From the 5' RACE reads, TCRdb called clonotypes with MiXCR, one entry per CDR3 protein. The table has 250,000 to 350,000 distinct CDR3 sequences, around 7% seen once; the top ten hold roughly a sixth. Comment on this clonotype: Its antigen is not known.

The TCR comes from a man between 18 and 35 years old who received the YFV17D yellow fever vaccine. The sequenced sample was PBMCs, obtained 35 to 50 days after the first yellow fever vaccination.

The CDR3 DNA is TGTGCCAGCAGCTCGCCGAACACCGGGGAGCTGTTTTTT. Its translation: CASSSPNTGELFF. The chain combines TRBV7-2 with TRBJ2-2; D is uncertain. Germline V gives CDR1 SGHTA, CDR2 FQGNSA. CDR3 length equals 13 residues. Trimming left V 4 bases short and J 0 bases short, with 3 bases between.